The present T cell receptor beta chain was sequenced within a study of beta chain features in type 1 diabetes. The overall study: Patients did not differ from healthy donors in age, gender or cell yield. Study-level points and caveats: Naive, central memory and Treg TCRB repertoires seemed to resemble each other more closely in patients than they did in healthy donors. Insertion counts at VDJ junctions were lower in type 1 diabetes patients, who also showed more deletions there.

The germline V and J ends were trimmed by 1 base and 5 bases, with 9 bases remaining between them. Germline-derived CDR1 and CDR2 are LNHDA and SQIVND (reference sequence). This CDR3 comprises 13 residues. As every portion of the isolated RNA was reverse transcribed, the sequencing read expressed TCRB transcripts. Produced via immunoSEQ multiplex PCR; TCRdb's table is partial and in-frame only. The table includes 330,000 or so clones, around 20% detected once. There was one heparinised blood draw per donor, averaging roughly 110 mL. With regard to this clone: The antigen is not known.

This receptor was identified in a woman aged 18-29 years in good health. Material for sequencing was naive CD4+ T cells from blood. The chain combines TRBV19 with TRBJ2-7, with D hard to call. The CDR3 is CASSIGNRDEQYF. CDR3 bases: TGTGCCAGTAGTATAGGAAACCGCGACGAGCAGTACTTC.